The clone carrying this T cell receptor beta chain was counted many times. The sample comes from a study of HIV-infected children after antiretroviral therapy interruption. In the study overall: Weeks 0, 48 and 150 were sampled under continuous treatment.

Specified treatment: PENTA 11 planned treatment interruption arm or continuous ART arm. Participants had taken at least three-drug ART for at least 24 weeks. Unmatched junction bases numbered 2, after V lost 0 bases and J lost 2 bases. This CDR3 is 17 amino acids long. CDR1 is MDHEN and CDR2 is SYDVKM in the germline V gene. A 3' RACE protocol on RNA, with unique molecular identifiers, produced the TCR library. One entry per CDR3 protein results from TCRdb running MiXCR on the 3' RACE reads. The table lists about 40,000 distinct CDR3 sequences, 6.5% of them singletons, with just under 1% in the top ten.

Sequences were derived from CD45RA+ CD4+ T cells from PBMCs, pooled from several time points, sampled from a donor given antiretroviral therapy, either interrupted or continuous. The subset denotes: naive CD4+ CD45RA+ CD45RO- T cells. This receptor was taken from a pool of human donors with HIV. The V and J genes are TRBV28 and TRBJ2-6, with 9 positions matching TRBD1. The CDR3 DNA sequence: TGTGCCAGCAGTTTATGGGGACAGGGCCCTGGGGCCAACGTCCTGACTTTC. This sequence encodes CASSLWGQGPGANVLTF.